The 22 T cell receptor beta chains below all came from one sample that was sequenced in a study of blood T cell repertoires in COVID-19 (dated by TCRdb to the early 2020s). Libraries were made using the immunoSEQ multiplex PCR assay. The immuneACCESS repertoire file appears here via TCRdb, limited to in-frame rearrangements. These files lack a portion of the clones; in checked studies, under half of the deficit traces to unresolved V genes, and the cause of the others is not known. Across this sample there are 190,000 or so clones, with about 85% seen only once. The biggest ten clones account for around 0.93% of the sample. The sequenced sample consisted of peripheral blood. These receptor sequences come from a man aged 55 to 70 with COVID-19, enrolled during active disease.

This chain uses TRBV5-1 with TRBJ2-3, with D perhaps TRBD2 (6 bases). Germline lookup yields CDR1 SGHRS and CDR2 YFSETQ. Between the trimmed V and J ends, which lost 0 bases and 4 bases, there was a span of 15 bases. The CDR3 is 16 residues long. The CDR3 coding sequence is TGCGCCAGCAGCTTGGAGTGGGGCGGGATGGCAGATACGCAGTATTTT. Translated: CASSLEWGGMADTQYF.

The rearrangement joins TRBV18 to TRBJ1-2; a weak D match, TRBD1 (6 bases). CDR3 size: 14 residues. Per germline, CDR1 KGHSH and CDR2 LQKENI. Trimming pared 5 bases from V and 6 bases from J, leaving 16 bases between. CDR3: CASSSRGTLNGYTF. Here the CDR3 DNA reads TGTGCCAGCTCATCGAGGGGGACATTGAATGGCTACACCTTC.

CDR3 sequence: CASSDQGQRETQYF. The CDR3 DNA follows: TGCGCCAGCAGCGACCAGGGACAAAGAGAGACCCAGTACTTC. V and J are TRBV5-1 and TRBJ2-5; D might be TRBD1 (6 bases). CDR1 is SGHRS and CDR2 is YFSETQ in the germline V gene. The germline V and J ends were trimmed by 4 bases and 4 bases, with 14 bases remaining between them. The CDR3 extends over 14 amino acids. Full variable domain (remainder filled in from reference TRBV5-1 and TRBJ2-5): KAGVTQTPRYLIKTRGQQVTLSCSPISGHRSVSWYQQTPGQGLQFLFEYFSETQRNKGNFPGRFSGRQFSNSRSEMNVSTLELGDSALYLCASSDQGQRETQYFGPGTRLLVL.

The count of this clone is one. The chain combines TRBV7-2 with TRBJ2-3, with TRBD1 matching over 8 bases. The CDR3 length is 13 residues. CDR1 and CDR2 from the germline V gene are SGHTA and FQGNSA. V lost 5 bases, J lost 4 bases, and 2 bases stayed unmatched. CDR3: CASSQDRADTQYF. CDR3 sequence (DNA): TGTGCCAGCAGCCAGGACAGGGCAGATACGCAGTATTTT.

The V call is TRBV4-3, the J call TRBJ2-7, with a tentative D call TRBD2 (5 bases). Germline-derived CDR1 and CDR2 are LGHNA and YSLEER. This CDR3 region has 17 residues. V was trimmed by 0 bases and J by 0 bases, leaving 15 bases between them. The DNA of the CDR3 is TGCGCCAGCAGCCAAGAAGTGAGGGCCCTGGTCTCCTACGAGCAGTACTTC. Translated: CASSQEVRALVSYEQYF.

The table lists this clone with a few counts. The chain joins TRBV3-1 (or the pseudogene TRBV3-2) to TRBJ1-2; TRBD1 matches 8 bases. Per the germline V gene, CDR1 is LGHDT and CDR2 is YNNKEL (reference sequence). CDR3 size: 14 residues. V was clipped by 4 bases and J by 2 bases; unmatched bases: 3. DNA of the CDR3: TGTGCCAGCAGCCCCCGGACAGGGAACTATGGCTACACCTTC. Protein sequence: CASSPRTGNYGYTF.

The chain recombines TRBV25-1 with TRBJ1-1, with D hard to call. Trimming shortened V by 7 bases and J by 0 bases, and 9 bases separated the two germline ends. The germline V gene encodes CDR1 MGHDK and CDR2 SYGVNS. The CDR3 spans 13 residues. CDR3 nucleotide sequence: TGTGCCAGCACTCTAGGCATGAACACTGAAGCTTTCTTT. Encoded protein: CASTLGMNTEAFF. The full variable domain, with the rest looked up from reference TRBV25-1 and TRBJ1-1, is EADIYQTPRYLVIGTGKKITLECSQTMGHDKMYWYQQDPGMELHLIHYSYGVNSTEKGDLSSESTVSRIRTEHFPLTLESARPSHTSQYLCASTLGMNTEAFFGQGTRLTVV.

The J gene is TRBJ2-2, the V gene TRBV24-1; maybe TRBD1 (5 bases). The germline gives CDR1 KGHDR, CDR2 SFDVKD. The CDR3 length is 15 residues. The germline V and J ends were trimmed by 5 bases and 1 base, with 10 bases remaining between them. The CDR3 loop reads CATSGTWGNTGELFF. The CDR3 DNA sequence: TGTGCCACCAGTGGGACATGGGGGAACACCGGGGAGCTGTTTTTT.

This chain connects TRBV7-2 to TRBJ1-2, with D perhaps matching TRBD1 (6 bases). With 3 bases removed from V and 3 bases from J, the gap between germline ends came to 17 bases. Germline V gene sequence: CDR1 SGHTA, CDR2 FQGNSA. The CDR3 loop spans 16 amino acids. CDR3 amino acids: CASSFSGGLVDYGYTF. As DNA, the CDR3 is TGTGCCAGCAGCTTTTCCGGGGGGCTAGTGGACTATGGCTACACCTTC.

The rearrangement links TRBV3-1 (or the pseudogene TRBV3-2) to TRBJ2-3, with D unclear. Trimming shortened V by 6 bases and J by 0 bases, and 10 bases separated the two germline ends. Germline CDR1 is LGHDT and CDR2 is YNNKEL (reference sequence). This CDR3 contains 14 residues. CDR3 nucleotides: TGTGCCAGCAGTAAACTACCTAGCACAGATACGCAGTATTTT. Translation gives CASSKLPSTDTQYF.

This chain connects TRBV5-1 to TRBJ1-4, with unresolved D. Germline V gene lookup returns CDR1 SGHRS and CDR2 YFSETQ. V was cut by 2 bases and J by 5 bases, with 13 bases left in between. The CDR3 runs 15 residues. The CDR3 region has the DNA TGCGCCAGCAGCTTTGGCGACTCAATGAATGAAAAACTGTTTTTT. It is translated as CASSFGDSMNEKLFF.

This clone was observed a few times. J is TRBJ1-2 and V is TRBV7-2, with D hard to call. The CDR3 runs 15 residues. In germline, CDR1 is SGHTA, CDR2 FQGNSA. V gave up 1 base and J gave up 3 bases, with 12 bases separating them. The DNA for the CDR3 is TGTGCCAGCAGCTTAGAACCTCACGGGGACTATGGCTACACCTTC. Its protein product is CASSLEPHGDYGYTF. The complete variable domain, with remaining parts taken from reference TRBV7-2 and TRBJ1-2, reads GAGVSQSPSNKVTEKGKDVELRCDPISGHTALYWYRQSLGQGLEFLIYFQGNSAPDKSGLPSDRFSAERTGGSVSTLTIQRTQQEDSAVYLCASSLEPHGDYGYTFGSGTRLTVV.

This clone was detected only a few times. The chain joins TRBV10-3 to TRBJ1-1; 8 nucleotides match TRBD1. V shed 7 bases and J 1 base; nucleotides not matched to a gene: 5. Germline lookup yields CDR1 ENHRY and CDR2 SYGVKD. The CDR3 is 14 residues long. The CDR3 reads CAITPDRENTEAFF. As DNA, the CDR3 is TGTGCCATCACCCCGGACAGGGAGAACACTGAAGCTTTCTTT.

The J gene is TRBJ1-3, the V gene TRBV19; D call uncertain. V was clipped by 4 bases and J by 1 base, with 14 bases between them. This CDR3 region has 16 residues. CDR1 is LNHDA, CDR2 SQIVND, per germline (reference sequence). CDR3 sequence: CASSTAVGRSGNTIYF. The CDR3 DNA reads TGTGCCAGTAGTACGGCCGTCGGGAGGTCTGGAAACACCATATATTTT.

The rearrangement joins TRBV6-5 to TRBJ1-5, with 7 bases matching TRBD1. The CDR3 covers 15 residues. The germline CDR1 and CDR2 sequences are MNHEY and SVGAGI. Trimming took 6 bases from V and 9 from J; bases not matched to a gene: 14. In nucleotides, the CDR3 is TGTGCCAGCAGACAACGGACAGGTATTGTTTCGCCCCAGCATTTT. It codes for CASRQRTGIVSPQHF.

The chain has TRBV29-1 and TRBJ2-7; 11 bases agree with TRBD1. J was trimmed by 3 bases and V by 5 bases; bases with no gene match: 6. The CDR3 sequence is 14 residues long. The germline CDR1 and CDR2 sequences are SQVTM and ANQGSEA. CDR3 amino acids: CSVSDGTGGYEQYF. The CDR3 coding sequence is TGCAGCGTTTCCGATGGGACAGGGGGCTACGAGCAGTACTTC.

This clone was detected a few times. The rearrangement uses TRBV6-1 and TRBJ1-3; 7 bases are a match to TRBD1. Unmatched junction bases numbered 6, after V lost 2 bases and J lost 5 bases. The CDR3 has 15 residues. The V gene's germline CDR1 is MNHNS and CDR2 SASEGT. The CDR3 DNA is TGTGCCAGCAGTGAAAGGACAGGCGGTAGAAACACCATATATTTT. Translated, it gives CASSERTGGRNTIYF.

The V call is TRBV28, the J call TRBJ2-1; no definite D call. V was trimmed by 5 bases and J by 0 bases, leaving 14 bases between them. CDR1 and CDR2 from the germline V gene are MDHEN and SYDVKM. This CDR3 contains 16 residues. CDR3 sequence reads: CASSQKTRSSYNEQFF. The CDR3 DNA follows: TGTGCCAGCAGTCAAAAGACTCGTAGCTCCTACAATGAGCAGTTCTTC. Filled out from reference TRBV28 and TRBJ2-1, the complete variable domain reads DVKVTQSSRYLVKRTGEKVFLECVQDMDHENMFWYRQDPGLGLRLIYFSYDVKMKEKGDIPEGYSVSREKKERFSLILESASTNQTSMYLCASSQKTRSSYNEQFFGPGTRLTVL.

The chain employs TRBV5-1 and TRBJ2-1, with a weak D call TRBD1 (6 bases). Per the germline V gene, CDR1 is SGHRS and CDR2 is YFSETQ. V was cut by 1 base and J by 5 bases, with 13 bases left in between. The CDR3 is made up of 15 amino acids. CDR3 in DNA: TGCGCCAGCAGCTTGCAAACTGGGGGCGACAATGAGCAGTTCTTC. Translating gives CASSLQTGGDNEQFF.

This clone was observed once. The chain has TRBV6-4 and TRBJ2-3; D gene uncertain. V was cut by 2 bases and J by 5 bases, with 5 bases left in between. In germline, CDR1 is MRHNA, CDR2 SNTAGT. The CDR3 contains 12 residues. The CDR3 DNA is TGTGCCAGCAGTGACCCCGTAGATACGCAGTATTTT. It codes for CASSDPVDTQYF.

J is TRBJ1-2 and V is TRBV3-1 (or the pseudogene TRBV3-2); no firm D call. Trimming cost V 0 bases and J 4 bases, with 12 bases left between them. CDR3 length equals 15 residues. Germline CDR1 LGHDT, CDR2 YNNKEL (reference sequence). The chain's CDR3 is CASSQDLRGAYGYTF. The DNA of the CDR3 is TGTGCCAGCAGCCAAGATCTGAGAGGTGCCTATGGCTACACCTTC.

This chain joins TRBV18 and TRBJ2-1; D ambiguous. V lost 3 bases to trimming and J lost 0 bases, with 12 bases between them. Germline V gives CDR1 KGHSH, CDR2 LQKENI. The CDR3 loop spans 16 amino acids. This CDR3 is CASSPQEVGSYNEQFF. In DNA form, the CDR3 reads TGTGCCAGCTCACCGCAAGAGGTCGGCTCCTACAATGAGCAGTTCTTC.